These T cell receptor beta chains were read from a single sample in a study of beta chain features in type 1 diabetes. Libraries were prepared by immunoSEQ multiplex PCR; TCRdb keeps only in-frame clonotypes and omits some of them. Among about 650,000 clones listed, around 12% were seen once. The sample was naive CD4+ T cells from blood. These receptor sequences come from a man aged 30 to 39 with type 1 diabetes. CDR3s include the opening cysteine and the closing phenylalanine or tryptophan. Fields, in order: V gene, D gene, clone size, J gene, CDR3 protein, CDR3 DNA. D genes are given only for firm matches. Clone size is not always given. Where it is, it says once, few, many or a class for expanded clones.

V gene: TRBV4-2; D gene: TRBD1; clone size: -; J gene: TRBJ2-7; CDR3 protein: CASSRAVGQGAREQYF; CDR3 DNA: TGTGCCAGCAGCCGGGCAGTCGGACAGGGGGCGCGAGAGCAGTACTTC
V gene: TRBV7-2; D gene: TRBD1; clone size: few; J gene: TRBJ1-6; CDR3 protein: CASSLAPGQGNSPLHF; CDR3 DNA: TGTGCCAGCAGCTTAGCGCCCGGACAGGGGAATTCACCCCTCCACTTT
V gene: TRBV30; D gene: -; clone size: -; J gene: TRBJ2-7; CDR3 protein: CAWSTPIVVHEQYF; CDR3 DNA: TGTGCCTGGAGTACACCGATCGTCGTCCACGAGCAGTACTTC
V gene: TRBV30; D gene: -; clone size: few; J gene: TRBJ2-2; CDR3 protein: CAWSAWVLAATGELFF; CDR3 DNA: TGTGCCTGGAGTGCTTGGGTCCTGGCGGCAACCGGGGAGCTGTTTTTT
V gene: TRBV7-2; D gene: -; clone size: -; J gene: TRBJ1-3; CDR3 protein: CASSLVESNTIYF; CDR3 DNA: TGTGCCAGCAGCTTAGTCGAGAGTAACACCATATATTTT
V gene: TRBV10-3; D gene: -; clone size: few; J gene: TRBJ2-7; CDR3 protein: CAISEDISYEQYF; CDR3 DNA: TGTGCCATCAGTGAGGACATCTCCTACGAGCAGTACTTC
V gene: TRBV6-1; D gene: -; clone size: -; J gene: TRBJ2-5; CDR3 protein: CATHATGTVGTQYF; CDR3 DNA: TGTGCCACCCACGCGACAGGAACTGTGGGGACCCAGTACTTC
V gene: TRBV28; D gene: -; clone size: -; J gene: TRBJ1-4; CDR3 protein: CASSQATPTNEKLFF; CDR3 DNA: TGTGCCAGCAGCCAAGCAACACCAACTAATGAAAAACTGTTTTTT
V gene: TRBV5-1; D gene: -; clone size: -; J gene: TRBJ1-2; CDR3 protein: CASSSIPGPQEGYTF; CDR3 DNA: TGCGCCAGCAGCTCAATCCCGGGCCCCCAGGAAGGCTACACCTTC
V gene: TRBV7-2; D gene: -; clone size: -; J gene: TRBJ2-3; CDR3 protein: CASSLARDTQYF; CDR3 DNA: TGTGCCAGCAGCTTAGCCCGGGATACGCAGTATTTT
V gene: TRBV7-2; D gene: -; clone size: few; J gene: TRBJ1-2; CDR3 protein: CASSLGNRDAVGYTF; CDR3 DNA: TGTGCCAGCAGCTTAGGGAACAGGGATGCTGTTGGCTACACCTTC
V gene: TRBV13; D gene: TRBD1; clone size: few; J gene: TRBJ1-1; CDR3 protein: CASSNWTGYSTEAFF; CDR3 DNA: TGTGCCAGCAGCAACTGGACAGGGTACAGCACTGAAGCTTTCTTT
V gene: TRBV6-5; D gene: -; clone size: few; J gene: TRBJ2-1; CDR3 protein: CASSPKGAVYNEQFF; CDR3 DNA: TGTGCCAGCAGCCCAAAAGGGGCAGTCTACAATGAGCAGTTCTTC
V gene: TRBV15; D gene: TRBD1; clone size: few; J gene: TRBJ1-1; CDR3 protein: CATSRGEGGRTEAFF; CDR3 DNA: TGTGCCACCAGCAGAGGGGAAGGGGGCCGGACTGAAGCTTTCTTT
V gene: TRBV7-3; D gene: -; clone size: few; J gene: TRBJ2-2; CDR3 protein: CASSSTGNTGELFF; CDR3 DNA: TGTGCCAGCAGCTCCACAGGGAACACCGGGGAGCTGTTTTTT
V gene: TRBV30; D gene: TRBD1; clone size: few; J gene: TRBJ2-7; CDR3 protein: CAWTLGTGAYEQYF; CDR3 DNA: TGTGCCTGGACCCTGGGGACAGGGGCCTACGAGCAGTACTTC
V gene: TRBV7-6; D gene: TRBD1; clone size: -; J gene: TRBJ2-7; CDR3 protein: CASSSWTGYDEQYF; CDR3 DNA: TGTGCCAGCAGCTCCTGGACAGGGTATGACGAGCAGTACTTC
V gene: TRBV15; D gene: -; clone size: -; J gene: TRBJ1-2; CDR3 protein: CATSRDRQGIYGYTF; CDR3 DNA: TGTGCCACCAGCAGAGATAGGCAGGGGATTTATGGCTACACCTTC
V gene: TRBV11-1; D gene: -; clone size: few; J gene: TRBJ2-7; CDR3 protein: CASTTTAREQYF; CDR3 DNA: TGTGCCAGCACCACGACAGCCCGCGAGCAGTACTTC
V gene: TRBV6-5; D gene: -; clone size: -; J gene: TRBJ2-5; CDR3 protein: CASNVSPYQETQYF; CDR3 DNA: TGTGCCAGCAACGTCAGCCCTTACCAAGAGACCCAGTACTTC
V gene: TRBV19; D gene: -; clone size: few; J gene: TRBJ1-1; CDR3 protein: CASSIAADTEAFF; CDR3 DNA: TGTGCCAGTAGTATCGCGGCAGACACTGAAGCTTTCTTT
V gene: TRBV28; D gene: TRBD2; clone size: few; J gene: TRBJ2-7; CDR3 protein: CASLPGGINEQYF; CDR3 DNA: TGTGCCAGCCTGCCGGGAGGAATAAACGAGCAGTACTTC
V gene: TRBV7-2; D gene: -; clone size: few; J gene: TRBJ2-7; CDR3 protein: CASSLEREYGEQYF; CDR3 DNA: TGTGCCAGCAGCTTAGAAAGGGAGTACGGCGAGCAGTACTTC
V gene: TRBV18; D gene: -; clone size: few; J gene: TRBJ1-1; CDR3 protein: CASSTDSQGNTEAFF; CDR3 DNA: TGTGCCAGCTCAACGGACAGCCAAGGGAACACTGAAGCTTTCTTT
V gene: TRBV2; D gene: -; clone size: -; J gene: TRBJ1-1; CDR3 protein: CASSRTEYLNTEAFF; CDR3 DNA: TGTGCCAGTAGTCGGACAGAATACCTGAACACTGAAGCTTTCTTT
V gene: TRBV7-2; D gene: -; clone size: few; J gene: TRBJ2-1; CDR3 protein: CASSFTGIGEQFF; CDR3 DNA: TGTGCCAGCAGCTTTACAGGGATAGGTGAGCAGTTCTTC
V gene: TRBV7-6; D gene: -; clone size: -; J gene: TRBJ2-5; CDR3 protein: CASSLANGGQETQYF; CDR3 DNA: TGTGCCAGCAGCTTAGCAAACGGGGGCCAAGAGACCCAGTACTTC
V gene: TRBV14; D gene: -; clone size: -; J gene: TRBJ2-3; CDR3 protein: CASSQVGTDTQYF; CDR3 DNA: TGTGCCAGCAGCCAAGTTGGCACAGATACGCAGTATTTT
V gene: TRBV7-7; D gene: -; clone size: -; J gene: TRBJ2-5; CDR3 protein: CASSLSGVQETQYF; CDR3 DNA: TGTGCTAGCAGTTTATCAGGGGTTCAAGAGACCCAGTACTTC
V gene: TRBV6-6; D gene: -; clone size: -; J gene: TRBJ1-5; CDR3 protein: CASSMNRVGNQPQHF; CDR3 DNA: TGTGCCAGCAGTATGAACAGGGTCGGGAATCAGCCCCAGCATTTT
V gene: TRBV5-1; D gene: -; clone size: -; J gene: TRBJ2-7; CDR3 protein: CASSLDSSQYF; CDR3 DNA: TGCGCCAGCAGCTTGGATTCCTCGCAGTACTTC
V gene: TRBV7-9; D gene: -; clone size: few; J gene: TRBJ1-1; CDR3 protein: CASSFNGRRAFF; CDR3 DNA: TGTGCCAGCAGCTTCAATGGGAGGAGAGCTTTCTTT